Below are 20 T cell receptor beta chains sequenced from a single sample in a study of T cells in Graves' hyperthyroidism and ophthalmopathy (dated by TCRdb to about 2019). The library was generated by multiplex PCR. Sequencing relied on an Illumina HiSeq 2000. The TCR beta CDR3 regions were amplified from RNA transcripts. The first round of RT-PCR for the TCR CDR3 was performed with the HTBI primer set and the Qiagen OneStep RT-PCR kit. TCRdb reran the public reads through fastp at Q25 and MiXCR, keeping productive beta chains. When rows share a CDR3 protein, they turn into one entry using the most common DNA and genes. The table for this sample lists approximately 520,000 distinct CDR3 sequences; around 21% of them were counted only once. The top ten hold about a quarter of the sample. The sample comprised blood. The source of these receptors is a man between 18 and 29 years old with Graves' hyperthyroidism.

Many counts were recorded for this clonotype. This rearrangement joins TRBV27 to TRBJ1-2; 12 bases line up with TRBD1. Trimming cost V 4 bases and J 8 bases; bases outside gene matches: 8. The V gene's germline CDR1 is MNHEY and CDR2 SMNVEV (reference sequence). CDR3 length: 15 residues. In nucleotides, the CDR3 is TGTGCCAGCAGTTCCTGGGGGACAGGGGGCTTCGGCTACACCTTC. Translated, it gives CASSSWGTGGFGYTF.

The chain is built from TRBV19 and TRBJ1-5; D not certain. Germline CDR1 LNHDA, CDR2 SQIVND (reference sequence). The CDR3 runs 13 residues. Trimming stripped 7 bases from V and 5 bases from J, with 12 bases between. This chain's CDR3 is CASNPVRDQPQHF. The CDR3 nucleotides are TGTGCCAGTAACCCCGTTCGGGATCAGCCCCAGCATTTT.

A single count supports this clonotype. The V call is TRBV6-1, the J call TRBJ2-7, with 11 bases fitting TRBD2. The junction had 3 bases not matched to a gene; V was cut back by 8 bases and J by 3 bases. Germline values: CDR1 MNHNS, CDR2 SASEGT. The CDR3 contains 13 residues. CDR3 DNA sequence: TGTGCCAGCTTTCTAGCGGGAGGCTACGAGCAGTACTTC. Translation gives CASFLAGGYEQYF.

This clonotype was counted many times. The chain has TRBV12-3 or TRBV12-4 and TRBJ1-2, with 10 bases identical to TRBD1. V shed 5 bases and J 6 bases; nucleotides not matched to a gene: 12. The CDR3 contains 16 residues. CDR3 in amino acids: CASSRPPMGTGDGYTF. The CDR3, as DNA: TGTGCCAGCAGTCGCCCGCCTATGGGGACAGGGGATGGCTACACCTTC.

In this sample, this clonotype turned up many times. The CDR3 nucleotides are TGTGCCAGCACCCGACGCGGGGGGGGTTCCTACGAGCAGTACTTC. This translates into CASTRRGGGSYEQYF. The chain has TRBV28 and TRBJ2-7; 9 bases are a match to TRBD2. Germline loops: CDR1 MDHEN, CDR2 SYDVKM. J was trimmed by 1 base and V by 7 bases; bases with no gene match: 8. CDR3 length: 15 residues.

The CDR3 here is CASSQVVQGYEQYF. The CDR3 DNA sequence: TGCGCCAGCAGCCAAGTGGTTCAGGGCTACGAGCAGTACTTC. V and J are TRBV4-1 and TRBJ2-7; a possible D gene is TRBD1 (5 bases). This CDR3 spans 14 amino acids. Germline CDR1 MGHRA, CDR2 YSYEKL. V was clipped by 1 base and J by 3 bases, with 10 bases between them.

This clonotype was found many times. The J gene is TRBJ2-7, the V gene TRBV6-1; TRBD2 matches at 8 bases. Germline V gives CDR1 MNHNS, CDR2 SASEGT. V gave up 5 bases and J gave up 2 bases; unmatched junction bases: 8. This CDR3 region has 15 residues. DNA for the CDR3: TGTGCCAGCAGTAATCCGGGACTAGGTGCCTACGAGCAGTACTTC. The encoded protein is CASSNPGLGAYEQYF.

The sample holds a few counts of this clonotype. A read error may produce the germline difference seen at one junction end. The chain is built from TRBV7-7 and TRBJ2-7, with 7 bases that match TRBD1. Germline V gene sequence: CDR1 SSHAT, CDR2 FNYEAQ (reference sequence). The CDR3 is 13 residues long. For the CDR3, the DNA is TGTGCTAGCAGCTTACGACAGGGTCTCGAGCAGTACTTC. Its protein is CASSLRQGLEQYF.

This clonotype occurred a few times. The chain couples TRBV30 to TRBJ2-2; D remains ambiguous. CDR1 and CDR2 (germline): GTSNPN, SVGIG (reference sequence). The CDR3 contains 14 residues. Trimming shortened V by 2 bases and J by 3 bases, and 10 bases separated the two germline ends. The CDR3 coding sequence is TGTGCCTGGAGTCTTGGACGGGACACCGGGGAGCTGTTTTTT. Its protein is CAWSLGRDTGELFF.

This clonotype was counted many times. The chain couples TRBV10-3 to TRBJ2-5; D is perhaps TRBD1 (6 bases). The CDR3 is 15 residues long. V dropped 4 bases and J dropped 2 bases, with 14 bases sitting between them. Germline lookup yields CDR1 ENHRY and CDR2 SYGVKD. The CDR3: CAISAARQVQETQYF. Written as DNA, the CDR3 is TGTGCCATCAGTGCCGCGAGACAGGTACAAGAGACCCAGTACTTC.

This clonotype was picked up many times. The rearrangement uses TRBV19 and TRBJ2-2; D ambiguous. Trimming cost V 5 bases and J 6 bases, with 10 bases left between them. Germline lookup yields CDR1 LNHDA and CDR2 SQIVND (reference sequence). This CDR3 is built from 13 residues. The CDR3 loop is CASSQTSPGELFF. CDR3 in DNA: TGTGCCAGTAGTCAGACTTCTCCCGGGGAGCTGTTTTTT.

This clonotype has a count of ten or more. The rearrangement links TRBV6-5 to TRBJ1-1, with TRBD1 as a possible D gene (6 bases). The germline CDR1 and CDR2 sequences are MNHEY and SVGAGI. The CDR3 consists of 16 residues. The V end was cut by 2 bases, the J end by 2 bases, with 15 bases between. CDR3 loop: CASSYPRGEYNTEAFF. CDR3 in DNA: TGTGCCAGCAGTTACCCCAGGGGAGAGTACAACACTGAAGCTTTCTTT.

The J gene is TRBJ1-5, the V gene TRBV6-1, with 10 positions matching TRBD1. V dropped 1 base and J dropped 6; count of bases not matched to a gene: 9. Germline V CDR1 and CDR2: MNHNS, SASEGT. The CDR3 covers 17 residues. The CDR3 reads CASSEGVRTGGGQPQHF. As DNA, the CDR3 is TGTGCCAGCAGTGAAGGGGTCCGGACAGGGGGAGGTCAGCCCCAGCATTTT.

This clonotype has ten or more counts. The chain joins TRBV6-1 to TRBJ2-1, with a tentative D call TRBD1 (6 bases). Trimming took off 6 bases at V and 7 bases at J, with 13 bases between the two ends. The germline V gene encodes CDR1 MNHNS and CDR2 SASEGT. The CDR3 extends over 13 amino acids. CDR3 loop: CASSLGQTNEQFF. CDR3 DNA sequence: TGTGCCAGCAGCCTCGGACAGACGAATGAGCAGTTCTTC.

This clonotype was observed many times. This chain links TRBV5-1 with TRBJ1-1; D is unresolved. The germline V gene encodes CDR1 SGHRS and CDR2 YFSETQ. Trimming removed 4 bases from V and 7 bases from J, with 8 bases in between. The CDR3 extends over 11 amino acids. CDR3 DNA sequence: TGCGCCAGCAGCCTAACGGGTGAAGCTTTCTTT. It encodes CASSLTGEAFF.

The chain combines TRBV6-4 with TRBJ1-5; 7 bases fit TRBD1. The V and J ends lost 2 bases and 1 base, in that order; junction bases with no gene match: 8. This CDR3 comprises 17 residues. Germline-derived CDR1 and CDR2 are MRHNA and SNTAGT. The DNA for the CDR3 is TGTGCCAGCAGTGACCAATACAGGGGAACGAGCAATCAGCCCCAGCATTTT. This codes for CASSDQYRGTSNQPQHF.

The sample holds many counts of this clonotype. This chain uses TRBV11-2 with TRBJ2-2; 10 bases fit TRBD2. This CDR3 is built from 15 residues. From germline, CDR1 is SGHAT and CDR2 FQNNGV. V lost 5 bases to trimming and J lost 6 bases; unmatched junction nucleotides: 6. CDR3 sequence reads: CASSPGTSEAGELFF. DNA for the CDR3: TGTGCCAGCAGCCCCGGGACTAGCGAGGCCGGGGAGCTGTTTTTT.

The sample holds many counts of this clonotype. The chain combines TRBV6-5 with TRBJ1-1; D gene unclear. Looked up from germline, CDR1 is MNHEY and CDR2 is SVGAGI. The CDR3 covers 14 residues. Trimming left V 0 bases short and J 1 base short, with 6 bases between. CDR3 sequence: CASSYSRENTEAFF. As DNA, the CDR3 is TGTGCCAGCAGTTACTCGCGAGAGAACACTGAAGCTTTCTTT.

A remark on this clonotype: As the CDR3 is not closed by the conserved phenylalanine or tryptophan, this likely results from a read error. The DNA is left out, because the CDR3 cannot be placed on it with certainty; the CDR3 is given as TCRdb lists it. The chain's CDR3 is CASSSGTTGNQPQQL. The chain uses TRBV12-3 or TRBV12-4 and TRBJ1-5. The CDR3 is 15 amino acids in total, end residues counted.

This clonotype was observed a few times. The chain employs TRBV12-3 or TRBV12-4 and TRBJ1-3; D is ambiguous. Trimming cost V 5 bases and J 0 bases, with 8 bases left between them. The CDR3 covers 14 residues. The CDR3 protein is CASSETNSGNTIYF. The CDR3 DNA sequence: TGTGCCAGCAGTGAAACAAACTCTGGAAACACCATATATTTT.